The next 6 T cell receptor beta chains were all read from a single sample in a study of cytomegalovirus exposure and HLA in healthy donors. PCR was performed using 60 Vbeta and 13 Jbeta primers. TCRdb keeps only in-frame clones here, not all; method: immunoSEQ multiplex PCR. Counted here are 150,000 to 250,000 clones, roughly 78% occurring once; the ten biggest clones make up 1.5%. Material: PBMCs. The receptors come from a girl aged 10 to 17 in good health and CMV-seropositive.

This clone was recorded once. The chain combines TRBV5-6 with TRBJ2-7; TRBD1 matches at 8 bases. The V segment lost 4 bases and the J segment 5 bases; nucleotides outside the gene matches: 5. The CDR3 runs to 13 residues. CDR1 is SGHDT and CDR2 is YYEEEE in the germline V gene. CDR3 amino acids: CASSVRQGNEQYF. As DNA, the CDR3 is TGTGCCAGCAGCGTAAGACAGGGGAACGAGCAGTACTTC. Together with reference TRBV5-6 and TRBJ2-7, the CDR3 gives the full variable domain: DAGVTQSPTHLIKTRGQQVTLRCSPKSGHDTVSWYQQALGQGPQFIFQYYEEEERQRGNFPDRFSGHQFPNYSSELNVNALLLGDSALYLCASSVRQGNEQYFGPGTRLTVT.

CDR3 DNA: TGTGCCAGCAGGCGACAGCTTCTGGGGAACACTGAAGCTTTCTTT. Its protein product is CASRRQLLGNTEAFF. The rearrangement uses TRBV2 and TRBJ1-1, with a possible D match to TRBD1 (5 bases). CDR3 size: 15 residues. The germline CDR1 and CDR2 sequences are SNHLY and FYNNEI. V lost 6 bases, J lost 1 base, and 15 bases lay in between.

The chain combines TRBV6-1 with TRBJ2-5, with D perhaps matching TRBD1 (6 bases). The CDR3 sequence is 15 residues long. Germline assignment: CDR1 MNHNS and CDR2 SASEGT. V lost 10 bases to trimming and J lost 2 bases, with 20 bases between them. The CDR3 is CATGSLPGTQETQYF. CDR3 nucleotides: TGTGCCACCGGCTCCCTCCCCGGGACACAAGAGACCCAGTACTTC.

This clone appeared a single time. The chain joins TRBV4-2 to TRBJ2-2; 8 bases line up with TRBD1. CDR1 and CDR2 from the germline V gene are LGHNA and YNFKEQ. This CDR3 contains 14 residues. J was trimmed by 10 bases and V by 3 bases; bases with no gene match: 7. The CDR3 DNA reads as TGTGCCAGCAGCCAGGAACAGGGGGAAATGGAGCTGTTTTTT. This codes for CASSQEQGEMELFF.

This clone occurred once. CDR3 coding DNA: TGTGCCAGCTGCCATGGGGGGGCGAGAGTGGGCACAGATACGCAGTATTTT. Translating gives CASCHGGARVGTDTQYF. The chain employs TRBV5-6 and TRBJ2-3; D might be TRBD2 (7 bases). CDR1 and CDR2 from the germline V gene are SGHDT and YYEEEE. Trimming shortened V by 7 bases and J by 1 base, and 22 bases separated the two germline ends. This CDR3 spans 17 amino acids.

V gene TRBV9 combines with J gene TRBJ2-1; perhaps TRBD2 as D (7 bases). The germline V and J ends were trimmed by 0 bases and 9 bases, with 13 bases remaining between them. The CDR3 has 14 residues. Per germline, CDR1 SGDLS and CDR2 YYNGEE. For the CDR3, the DNA is TGTGCCAGCAGCGTAGTGTGGGGGGGCGTTGAGCAGTTCTTC. Its protein is CASSVVWGGVEQFF.